Following are 8 T cell receptor beta chains from one sample sequenced in a study of cytomegalovirus exposure and HLA in healthy donors. The primer mix had 60 Vbeta and 13 Jbeta primers. Method: immunoSEQ multiplex PCR; TCRdb's copy keeps in-frame clones and lacks some. The listing contains 100,000 to 150,000 clones. The sample consisted of PBMCs. The receptors were sampled from a man between 18 and 35 years old in good health and CMV-seronegative.

The genes are TRBV5-1 and TRBJ1-1; 10 nucleotides line up with TRBD1. The germline gives CDR1 SGHRS, CDR2 YFSETQ. There are 13 residues in the CDR3. Trimming took 3 bases from V and 4 from J; bases not matched to a gene: 0. Here the CDR3 DNA reads TGCGCCAGCAGCTGGGACAGGGGCACTGAAGCTTTCTTT. Amino acid sequence: CASSWDRGTEAFF. The full variable domain, in which reference TRBV5-1 and TRBJ1-1 provide the parts outside the CDR3, is KAGVTQTPRYLIKTRGQQVTLSCSPISGHRSVSWYQQTPGQGLQFLFEYFSETQRNKGNFPGRFSGRQFSNSRSEMNVSTLELGDSALYLCASSWDRGTEAFFGQGTRLTVV.

This chain joins TRBV7-3 and TRBJ1-2; TRBD1 matches 8 bases. The CDR3 length is 13 residues. J gave up 4 bases and V 4 bases, and 2 bases lay outside the gene matches. Germline V gene sequence: CDR1 SGHTA, CDR2 FQGTGA. CDR3 region: CASSSGQGYGYTF. DNA for the CDR3: TGTGCCAGCAGCTCAGGACAGGGCTATGGCTACACCTTC.

The V and J genes are TRBV6-5 and TRBJ1-1; tentative D call: TRBD1 (5 bases). CDR3 length: 15 amino acids. Trimming cost V 6 bases and J 0 bases, with 14 bases left between them. Germline V gene lookup returns CDR1 MNHEY and CDR2 SVGAGI. The CDR3 is CASSRQSNLNTEAFF. Written as DNA, the CDR3 is TGTGCCAGCAGCCGACAGTCGAACTTGAACACTGAAGCTTTCTTT.

The chain has TRBV14 and TRBJ2-5, with TRBD1 matching over 11 bases. The J segment lost 4 bases and the V segment lost 2 bases, leaving 6 bases of the junction unmatched. The CDR3 runs to 16 residues. Per germline, CDR1 SGHDN and CDR2 FVKESK. In DNA, the CDR3 is TGTGCCAGCAGCCAATTCGGACAGGGGGCGCGAGAGACCCAGTACTTC. Translated, it gives CASSQFGQGARETQYF. Together with reference TRBV14 and TRBJ2-5, the CDR3 gives the full variable domain: EAGVTQFPSHSVIEKGQTVTLRCDPISGHDNLYWYRRVMGKEIKFLLHFVKESKQDESGMPNNRFLAERTGGTYSTLKVQPAELEDSGVYFCASSQFGQGARETQYFGPGTRLLVL.

The chain recombines TRBV5-1 with TRBJ1-1; D ambiguous. CDR3 length: 14 amino acids. V gave up 4 bases and J gave up 1 base, with 11 bases separating them. Germline V gene sequence: CDR1 SGHRS, CDR2 YFSETQ. As DNA, the CDR3 is TGCGCCAGCAGCACCGTATCTAAGAACACTGAAGCTTTCTTT. Translated, it gives CASSTVSKNTEAFF.

Concerning this clone: The junction departs from germline at one end; a sequencing error may be responsible. The chain couples TRBV10-3 to TRBJ1-3; 7 bases are shared with TRBD1. This CDR3 is built from 12 residues. Per germline, CDR1 ENHRY and CDR2 SYGVKD. The CDR3 loop reads CAISERPDRRDF. As DNA, the CDR3 is TGTGCCATCAGCGAACGACCGGACAGGAGGGATTTT.

J is TRBJ2-5 and V is TRBV5-1; no clear D. With the DNA end fitting TRBJ2-7 better, the J assignment may be wrong. Germline values: CDR1 SGHRS, CDR2 YFSETQ. The CDR3 sequence is 14 residues long. The CDR3: CASSLGALRYEQYF. In DNA form, the CDR3 reads TGCGCCAGCAGCTTGGGCGCCCTACGGTACGAGCAGTACTTC.

The V call is TRBV18, the J call TRBJ2-1; D gene unclear. With 6 bases removed from V and 4 bases from J, the gap between germline ends came to 16 bases. CDR3 size: 15 residues. The V gene's germline CDR1 is KGHSH and CDR2 LQKENI. The CDR3 region is CASSPPTPLYNEQFF. The DNA for the CDR3 is TGTGCCAGCTCTCCCCCGACACCTCTTTACAATGAGCAGTTCTTC.